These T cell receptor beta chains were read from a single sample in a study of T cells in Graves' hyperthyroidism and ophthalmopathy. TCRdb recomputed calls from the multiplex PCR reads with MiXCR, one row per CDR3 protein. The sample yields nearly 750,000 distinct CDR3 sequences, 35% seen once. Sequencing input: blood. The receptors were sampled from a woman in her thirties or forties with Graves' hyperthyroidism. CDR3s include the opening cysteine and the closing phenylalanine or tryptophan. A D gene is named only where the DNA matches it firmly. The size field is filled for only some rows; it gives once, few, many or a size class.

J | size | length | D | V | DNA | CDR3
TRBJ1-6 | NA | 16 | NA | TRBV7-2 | TGTGCCAGCAGTTCTCGAGGGGGGACCTATAATTCACCCCTCCACTTT | CASSSRGGTYNSPLHF
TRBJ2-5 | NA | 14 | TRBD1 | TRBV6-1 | TGTGCCAGCAGCAACATCGGACAGGAAGAGACCCAGTACTTC | CASSNIGQEETQYF
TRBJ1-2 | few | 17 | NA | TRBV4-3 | TGCGCCAGCAGCCAAGAACACGAGACACACACCGGATATGGCTACACCTTC | CASSQEHETHTGYGYTF
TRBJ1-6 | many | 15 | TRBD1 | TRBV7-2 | TGTGCCAGCAGCTTGCCCCCGGGACAGAATTCACCCCTCCACTTT | CASSLPPGQNSPLHF
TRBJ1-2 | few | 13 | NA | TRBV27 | TGTGCCAGCAGTTCCGCCAGGGACCTGGGCTACACCTTC | CASSSARDLGYTF
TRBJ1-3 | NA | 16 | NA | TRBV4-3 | TGCGCCAGCAGCCAAGAACCACAGGGCTCTGGAAACACCATATATTTT | CASSQEPQGSGNTIYF
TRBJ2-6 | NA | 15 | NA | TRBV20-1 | TGCAGTGCTAGCGAGGCGAGCACCGGGGACAACGTCCTGACTTTC | CSASEASTGDNVLTF
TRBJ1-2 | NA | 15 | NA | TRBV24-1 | TGTGCCAGCAGTTTTACTGACGGCCAGCTATATGGCTACACCTTC | CASSFTDGQLYGYTF
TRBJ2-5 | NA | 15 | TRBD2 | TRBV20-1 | TGCAGTGCTAGAGATAACGCAGCGGGGAAAGAGACCCAGTACTTC | CSARDNAAGKETQYF
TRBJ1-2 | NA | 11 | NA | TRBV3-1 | TGTGCCAGCAGCCGGGGTTATGGCTACACCTTC | CASSRGYGYTF
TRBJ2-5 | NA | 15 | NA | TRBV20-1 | TGCAGTGCTACCCCCGGGTTTGCGGGGAAAGAGACCCAGTACTTC | CSATPGFAGKETQYF
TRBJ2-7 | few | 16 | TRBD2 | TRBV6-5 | TGTGCCATCTCCCGATACGCCGGCGGGGGGTCGGGGGAGCAGTACTTC | CAISRYAGGGSGEQYF
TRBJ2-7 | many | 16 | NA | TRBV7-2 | TGTGCCAGCAGCAAAGGCGTTCAGGAGAGCTCCTACGAGCAGTACTTC | CASSKGVQESSYEQYF
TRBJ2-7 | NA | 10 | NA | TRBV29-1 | TGCAGTCACCCTAACTACGAGCAGTACTTC | CSHPNYEQYF
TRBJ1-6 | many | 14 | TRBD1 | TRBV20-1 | TGCAGTGCTAAGATTACAGGGGCTAATTCACCCCTCCACTTT | CSAKITGANSPLHF
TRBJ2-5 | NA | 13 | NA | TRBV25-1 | TGTGCCAGCAGTCGGGAGTCTGCAGAGACCCAGTACTTC | CASSRESAETQYF
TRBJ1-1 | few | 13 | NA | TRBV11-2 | TGTGCCAGCTCACCAATCCAAAGCTCTGAAGCTTTCTTT | CASSPIQSSEAFF
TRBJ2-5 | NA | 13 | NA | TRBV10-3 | TGTGCCAGCAGGTCAAGAAGTGAAGAGACCCAGTACTTC | CASRSRSEETQYF
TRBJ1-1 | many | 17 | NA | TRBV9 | TGTGCCAGCAGCGAGGACAGAAATTATGCCATGAACACTGAAGCTTTCTTT | CASSEDRNYAMNTEAFF
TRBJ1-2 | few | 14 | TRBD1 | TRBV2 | TGTGCCAGCTCACCGTATCAGGGGGAGACTGGCTACACCTTC | CASSPYQGETGYTF
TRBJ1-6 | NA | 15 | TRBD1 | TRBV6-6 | TGTGCCAGCAGTTACTCTGGGGACAGGGACTCCACCCTCCACTTT | CASSYSGDRDSTLHF
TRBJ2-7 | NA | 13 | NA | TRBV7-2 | TGTGCCAGCAGCTTTGGGGTGGGGGTCGGGCAGTACTTC | CASSFGVGVGQYF